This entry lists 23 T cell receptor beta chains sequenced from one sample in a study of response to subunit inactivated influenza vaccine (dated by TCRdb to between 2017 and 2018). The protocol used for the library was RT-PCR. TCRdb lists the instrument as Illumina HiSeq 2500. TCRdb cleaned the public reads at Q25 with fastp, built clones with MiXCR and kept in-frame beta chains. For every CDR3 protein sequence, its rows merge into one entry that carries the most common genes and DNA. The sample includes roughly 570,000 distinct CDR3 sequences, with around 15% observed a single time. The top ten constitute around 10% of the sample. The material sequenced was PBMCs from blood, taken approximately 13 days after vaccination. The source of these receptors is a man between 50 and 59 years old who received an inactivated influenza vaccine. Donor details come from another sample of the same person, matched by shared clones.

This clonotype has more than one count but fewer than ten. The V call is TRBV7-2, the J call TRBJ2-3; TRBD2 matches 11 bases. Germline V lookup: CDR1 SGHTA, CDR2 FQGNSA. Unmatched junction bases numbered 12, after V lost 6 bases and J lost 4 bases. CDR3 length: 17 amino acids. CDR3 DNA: TGTGCCAGCAGGAAAACTAGCGGGAGCGGTCAGGCAGATACGCAGTATTTT. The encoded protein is CASRKTSGSGQADTQYF. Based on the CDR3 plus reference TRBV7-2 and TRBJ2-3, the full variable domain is GAGVSQSPSNKVTEKGKDVELRCDPISGHTALYWYRQSLGQGLEFLIYFQGNSAPDKSGLPSDRFSAERTGGSVSTLTIQRTQQEDSAVYLCASRKTSGSGQADTQYFGPGTRLTVL.

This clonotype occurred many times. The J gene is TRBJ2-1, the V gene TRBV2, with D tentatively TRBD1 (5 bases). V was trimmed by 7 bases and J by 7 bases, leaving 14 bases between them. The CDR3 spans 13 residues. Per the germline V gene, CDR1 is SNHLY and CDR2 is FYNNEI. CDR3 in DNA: TGTGCCAGCACCAAAATGACAGTTAATGAGCAGTTCTTC. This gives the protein CASTKMTVNEQFF. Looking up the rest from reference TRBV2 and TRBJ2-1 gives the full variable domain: EPEVTQTPSHQVTQMGQEVILRCVPISNHLYFYWYRQILGQKVEFLVSFYNNEISEKSEIFDDQFSVERPDGSNFTLKIRSTKLEDSAMYFCASTKMTVNEQFFGPGTRLTVL.

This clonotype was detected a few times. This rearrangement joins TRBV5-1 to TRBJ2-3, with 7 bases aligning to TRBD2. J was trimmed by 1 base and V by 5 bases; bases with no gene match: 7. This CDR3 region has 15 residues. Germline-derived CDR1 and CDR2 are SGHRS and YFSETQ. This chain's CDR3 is CASRVLARGTDTQYF. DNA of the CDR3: TGCGCCAGCAGGGTACTAGCGCGGGGCACAGATACGCAGTATTTT. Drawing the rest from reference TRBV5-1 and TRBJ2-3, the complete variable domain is KAGVTQTPRYLIKTRGQQVTLSCSPISGHRSVSWYQQTPGQGLQFLFEYFSETQRNKGNFPGRFSGRQFSNSRSEMNVSTLELGDSALYLCASRVLARGTDTQYFGPGTRLTVL.

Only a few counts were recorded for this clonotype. The CDR3 sequence: CASSLVVRANTGELFF. DNA of the CDR3: TGTGCCAGCAGCTTGGTTGTGCGGGCCAACACCGGGGAGCTGTTTTTT. The J gene is TRBJ2-2, the V gene TRBV5-5; TRBD2 is a possible D gene (5 bases). Trimming removed 0 bases at V and 2 bases at J, with 11 bases between. CDR3 length: 16 residues. Germline V gene lookup returns CDR1 SGHKS and CDR2 YYEKEE (reference sequence).

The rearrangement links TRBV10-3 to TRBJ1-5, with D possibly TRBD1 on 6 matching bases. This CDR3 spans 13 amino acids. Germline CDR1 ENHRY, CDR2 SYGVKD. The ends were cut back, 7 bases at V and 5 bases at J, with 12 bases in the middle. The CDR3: CAITQGQYQPQHF. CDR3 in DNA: TGTGCCATCACCCAGGGGCAATATCAGCCCCAGCATTTT.

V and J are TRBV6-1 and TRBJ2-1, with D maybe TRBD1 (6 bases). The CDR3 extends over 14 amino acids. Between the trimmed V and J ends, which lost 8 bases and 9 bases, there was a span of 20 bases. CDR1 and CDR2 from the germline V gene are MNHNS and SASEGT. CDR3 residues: CASYEQGRYSEQFF. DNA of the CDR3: TGTGCCAGCTATGAACAGGGAAGGTATAGTGAGCAGTTCTTC.

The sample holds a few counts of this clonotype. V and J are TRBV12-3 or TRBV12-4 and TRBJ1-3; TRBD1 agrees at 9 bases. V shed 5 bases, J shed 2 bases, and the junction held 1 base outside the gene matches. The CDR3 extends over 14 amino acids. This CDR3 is CASSRTGAGNTIYF. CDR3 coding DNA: TGTGCCAGCAGTCGGACAGGGGCTGGAAACACCATATATTTT.

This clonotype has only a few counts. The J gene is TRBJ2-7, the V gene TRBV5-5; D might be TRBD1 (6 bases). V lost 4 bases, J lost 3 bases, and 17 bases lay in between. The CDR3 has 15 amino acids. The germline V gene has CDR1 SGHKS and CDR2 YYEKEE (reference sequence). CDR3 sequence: CASSHTQGTNYEQYF. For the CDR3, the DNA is TGTGCCAGCAGCCATACTCAGGGGACAAACTACGAGCAGTACTTC.

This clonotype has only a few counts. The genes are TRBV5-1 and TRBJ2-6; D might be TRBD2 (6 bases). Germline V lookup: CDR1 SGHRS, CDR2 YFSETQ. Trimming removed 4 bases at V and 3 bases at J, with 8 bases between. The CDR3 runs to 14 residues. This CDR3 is CASSVGGGANVLTF. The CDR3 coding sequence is TGCGCCAGCAGCGTCGGGGGTGGGGCCAACGTCCTGACTTTC.

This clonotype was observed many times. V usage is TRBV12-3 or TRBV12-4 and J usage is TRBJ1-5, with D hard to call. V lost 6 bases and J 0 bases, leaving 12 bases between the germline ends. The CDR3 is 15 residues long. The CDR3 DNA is TGTGCCAGCAGCTCTACAGTTAATAGCAATCAGCCCCAGCATTTT. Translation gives CASSSTVNSNQPQHF.

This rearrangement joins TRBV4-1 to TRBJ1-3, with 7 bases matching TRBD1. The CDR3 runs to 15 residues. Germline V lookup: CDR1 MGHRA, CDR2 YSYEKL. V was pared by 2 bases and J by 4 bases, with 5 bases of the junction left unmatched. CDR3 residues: CASSQPRGRGNTIYF. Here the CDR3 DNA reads TGCGCCAGCAGCCAACCGAGGGGGCGCGGAAACACCATATATTTT.

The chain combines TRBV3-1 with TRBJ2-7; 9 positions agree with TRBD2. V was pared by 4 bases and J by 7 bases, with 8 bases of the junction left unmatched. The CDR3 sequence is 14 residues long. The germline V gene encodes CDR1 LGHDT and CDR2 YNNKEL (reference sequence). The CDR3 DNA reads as TGTGCCAGCAGCCTTGGACTAGCGAGCTGGGAGCAGTACTTC. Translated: CASSLGLASWEQYF.

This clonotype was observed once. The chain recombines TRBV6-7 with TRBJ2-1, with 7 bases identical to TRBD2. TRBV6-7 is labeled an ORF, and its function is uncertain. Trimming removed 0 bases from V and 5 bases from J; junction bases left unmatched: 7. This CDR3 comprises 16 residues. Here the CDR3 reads CASSYSIVAGDNEQFF. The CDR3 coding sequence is TGTGCCAGCAGTTACTCGATTGTAGCGGGTGACAATGAGCAGTTCTTC.

The CDR3 DNA follows: TGTGCCAGCAGTGGTCCCGGGACAGGGAACGAGCAGTACTTC. Its protein product is CASSGPGTGNEQYF. The J gene is TRBJ2-7, the V gene TRBV12-3 or TRBV12-4, with 9 nucleotides matching TRBD1. V dropped 5 bases and J dropped 5; count of bases not matched to a gene: 7. The length of the CDR3 is 14 residues.

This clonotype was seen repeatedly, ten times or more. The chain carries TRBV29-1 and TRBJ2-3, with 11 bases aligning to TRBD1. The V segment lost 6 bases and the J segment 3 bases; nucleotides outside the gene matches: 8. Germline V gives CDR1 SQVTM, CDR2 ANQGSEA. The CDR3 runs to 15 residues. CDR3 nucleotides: TGCAGCGTGGTGGGACAGGGGGTCTGGACAGATACGCAGTATTTT. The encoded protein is CSVVGQGVWTDTQYF.

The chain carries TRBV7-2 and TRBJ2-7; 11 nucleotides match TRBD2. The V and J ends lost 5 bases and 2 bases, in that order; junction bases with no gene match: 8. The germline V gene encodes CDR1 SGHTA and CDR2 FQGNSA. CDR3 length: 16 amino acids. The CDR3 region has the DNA TGTGCCAGCAGCGCGCTAGCGGGGGGCCCGACCTACGAGCAGTACTTC. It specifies CASSALAGGPTYEQYF.

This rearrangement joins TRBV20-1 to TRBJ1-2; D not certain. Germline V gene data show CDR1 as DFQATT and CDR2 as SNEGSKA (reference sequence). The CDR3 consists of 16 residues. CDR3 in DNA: TGCATCCGGGCCCCTGACCTCACTCCTCGTAACTATGGCTACACCTTC. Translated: CIRAPDLTPRNYGYTF.

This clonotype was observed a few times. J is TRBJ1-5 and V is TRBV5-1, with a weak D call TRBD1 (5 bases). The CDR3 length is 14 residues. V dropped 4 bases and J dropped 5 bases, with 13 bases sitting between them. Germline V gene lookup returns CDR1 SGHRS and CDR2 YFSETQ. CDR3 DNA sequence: TGCGCCAGCAGCATAGGGACGGGCGATCAGCCCCAGCATTTT. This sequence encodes CASSIGTGDQPQHF.

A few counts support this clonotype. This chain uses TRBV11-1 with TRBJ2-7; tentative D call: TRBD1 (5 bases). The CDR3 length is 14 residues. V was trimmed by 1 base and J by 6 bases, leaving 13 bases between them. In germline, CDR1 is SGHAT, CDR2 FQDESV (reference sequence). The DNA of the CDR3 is TGTGCCAGCAGCTTAGGCGGCAGGGCGAGCGAGCAGTACTTC. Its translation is CASSLGGRASEQYF.

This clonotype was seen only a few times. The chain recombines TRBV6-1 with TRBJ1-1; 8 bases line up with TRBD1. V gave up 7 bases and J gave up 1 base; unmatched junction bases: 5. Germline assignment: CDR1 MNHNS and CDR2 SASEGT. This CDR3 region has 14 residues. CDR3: CASTQTGANTEAFF. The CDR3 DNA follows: TGTGCCAGCACCCAGACAGGGGCGAACACTGAAGCTTTCTTT.

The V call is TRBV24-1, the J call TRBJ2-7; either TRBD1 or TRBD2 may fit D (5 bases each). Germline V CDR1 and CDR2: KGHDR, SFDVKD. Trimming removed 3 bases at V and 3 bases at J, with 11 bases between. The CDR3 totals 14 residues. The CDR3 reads CATSDGQGVYEQYF. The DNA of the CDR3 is TGTGCCACCAGTGATGGCCAGGGAGTCTACGAGCAGTACTTC.

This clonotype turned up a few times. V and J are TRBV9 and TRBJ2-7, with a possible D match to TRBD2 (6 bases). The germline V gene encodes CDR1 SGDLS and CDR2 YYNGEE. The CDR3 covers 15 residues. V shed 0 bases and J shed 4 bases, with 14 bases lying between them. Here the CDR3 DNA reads TGTGCCAGCAGCGTAGACGGGGGACGGGGTTACGAGCAGTACTTC. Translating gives CASSVDGGRGYEQYF.

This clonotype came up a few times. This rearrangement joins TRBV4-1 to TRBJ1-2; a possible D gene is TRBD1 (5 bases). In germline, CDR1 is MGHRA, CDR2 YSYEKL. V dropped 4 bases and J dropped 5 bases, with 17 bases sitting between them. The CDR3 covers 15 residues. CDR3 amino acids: CASSLGRDRGYGYTF. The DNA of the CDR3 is TGCGCCAGCAGCCTCGGACGGGACCGTGGGTATGGCTACACCTTC.